This entry lists 25 T cell receptor beta chains sequenced from one sample in a study of T cell repertoires in cytomegalovirus infection. One entry per CDR3 protein results from TCRdb running MiXCR on the reads. This sample has some 97,000 distinct CDR3 sequences, with about a quarter found just once. What was sequenced was CD8+ T cells from PBMCs. The source of these receptors is a human donor in good health (CMV status not recorded). Some clones in this sample may be carry-over from other donors' samples.

The chain has TRBV28 and TRBJ1-6; a possible D gene is TRBD1 (5 bases). V was cut by 3 bases and J by 9 bases, with 12 bases left in between. The CDR3 contains 14 residues. Germline V gives CDR1 MDHEN, CDR2 SYDVKM. CDR3 in DNA: TGTGCCAGCAGTTTGCGTCAGGGAAGTTCACCCCTCCACTTT. Amino acids: CASSLRQGSSPLHF.

The chain uses TRBV20-1 and TRBJ1-2; D might be TRBD1 (5 bases). Trimming took 0 bases from V and 5 from J, leaving 10 bases between them. Per germline, CDR1 DFQATT and CDR2 SNEGSKA (reference sequence). The CDR3 consists of 13 residues. DNA of the CDR3: TGCAGTGCTAGAGACCAGGGACTGTATGGCTACACCTTC. Its translation is CSARDQGLYGYTF.

This clonotype was detected ten times or more. The rearrangement uses TRBV6-6 and TRBJ2-1; D remains unclear. Trimming took 0 bases from V and 7 from J, leaving 1 base between them. The CDR3 has 11 amino acids. Per the germline V gene, CDR1 is MNHNY and CDR2 is SVGAGI (reference sequence). The CDR3 loop reads CASSYSNEQFF. The CDR3 DNA reads as TGTGCCAGCAGTTACTCGAATGAGCAGTTCTTC.

This clonotype was counted once. The V and J genes are TRBV20-1 and TRBJ2-2; TRBD1 matches 10 bases. Germline assignment: CDR1 DFQATT and CDR2 SNEGSKA (reference sequence). The junction had 7 bases not matched to a gene; V was cut back by 3 bases and J by 3 bases. The CDR3 runs to 16 residues. The CDR3 spells CSARAGTGVHTGELFF. CDR3 nucleotide sequence: TGCAGTGCTAGGGCCGGGACAGGGGTTCACACCGGGGAGCTGTTTTTT.

The sample holds a few counts of this clonotype. The V call is TRBV13, the J call TRBJ2-3, with 7 bases that match TRBD2. V was clipped by 2 bases and J by 1 base; unmatched bases: 18. Germline V gives CDR1 PRHDT, CDR2 FYEKMQ (reference sequence). The CDR3 extends over 20 amino acids. The CDR3 region is CASSLQAHSGEGPRTDTQYF. The CDR3 DNA follows: TGTGCCAGCAGCTTACAAGCCCACTCGGGGGAGGGCCCTCGCACAGATACGCAGTATTTT.

This clonotype was counted between two and nine times. The chain uses TRBV29-1 and TRBJ2-1, with 10 bases lining up with TRBD2. J was trimmed by 2 bases and V by 4 bases; bases with no gene match: 8. This CDR3 is 16 amino acids long. Germline CDR1 SQVTM, CDR2 ANQGSEA. The CDR3 protein is CSVGSGGGPPYNEQFF. The DNA for the CDR3 is TGCAGCGTTGGAAGCGGGGGGGGACCCCCCTACAATGAGCAGTTCTTC.

The gene calls are TRBV4-3 and TRBJ2-5; a weak D match, TRBD2 (7 bases). V lost 1 base and J 3 bases, leaving 12 bases between the germline ends. The CDR3 is 15 residues long. Per germline, CDR1 LGHNA and CDR2 YSLEER. Written as DNA, the CDR3 is TGCGCCAGCAGCCAAGGCGGGGGCCTAGAAGAGACCCAGTACTTC. It specifies CASSQGGGLEETQYF.

In this sample, this clonotype turned up many times. This chain uses TRBV6-5 with TRBJ1-6; D remains unclear. Between the trimmed V and J ends, which lost 0 bases and 0 bases, there was a span of 9 bases. Germline assignment: CDR1 MNHEY and CDR2 SVGAGI. The CDR3 has 17 residues. CDR3 sequence reads: CASSYSAISSYNSPLHF. CDR3 coding DNA: TGTGCCAGCAGTTACTCGGCCATAAGCTCCTATAATTCACCCCTCCACTTT.

V gene TRBV7-9 combines with J gene TRBJ2-7; D gene uncertain. The V end was cut by 2 bases, the J end by 2 bases, with 4 bases between. CDR3 size: 12 residues. Germline CDR1 SEHNR, CDR2 FQNEAQ (reference sequence). The CDR3 coding sequence is TGTGCCAGCAGCTTAACCCCCTACGAGCAGTACTTC. Translated, it gives CASSLTPYEQYF.

This clonotype was counted ten times or more. In nucleotides, the CDR3 is TGTGCCAGCAGCTACGGGACAGGGGGCGCGGGGCATTTT. As protein: CASSYGTGGAGHF. The gene calls are TRBV12-3 or TRBV12-4 and TRBJ1-5; 12 bases are a match to TRBD1. V lost 6 bases to trimming and J lost 15 bases; unmatched junction nucleotides: 9. The CDR3 covers 13 residues.

The sample holds a few counts of this clonotype. The chain links TRBV5-4 to TRBJ2-1; 13 bases are shared with TRBD2. The CDR3 is made up of 16 amino acids. Trimming at V came to 9 bases and at J to 4 bases, leaving 10 bases not matched to a gene. Looked up from germline, CDR1 is SGHNT and CDR2 is YYREEE (reference sequence). The CDR3 DNA is TGTGCCATGTATGGACTAGCGGGGGCTTCGTACAATGAGCAGTTCTTC. It encodes CAMYGLAGASYNEQFF.

In this sample, this clonotype turned up many times. This chain joins TRBV6-1 and TRBJ2-3; D is unresolved. Trimming pared 2 bases from V and 5 bases from J, leaving 5 bases between. The CDR3 extends over 12 amino acids. The germline gives CDR1 MNHNS, CDR2 SASEGT. The CDR3 sequence is CASSERGDTQYF. CDR3 DNA sequence: TGTGCCAGCAGTGAACGTGGAGATACGCAGTATTTT.

The chain combines TRBV28 with TRBJ2-7; D assignment may be TRBD1 or TRBD2 (5 bases each). Germline loops: CDR1 MDHEN, CDR2 SYDVKM. The CDR3 runs 12 residues. V lost 3 bases and J 7 bases, leaving 10 bases between the germline ends. The CDR3 coding sequence is TGTGCCAGCAGTTTGGGGACCTCAGAGCAGTACTTC. Amino acid sequence: CASSLGTSEQYF.

This chain joins TRBV6-6 and TRBJ2-5, with 8 bases matching TRBD2. With 2 bases clipped from V and 1 base from J, the junction kept 6 bases outside the gene matches. Per germline, CDR1 MNHNY and CDR2 SVGAGI (reference sequence). CDR3 length equals 16 residues. In nucleotides, the CDR3 is TGTGCCAGCAGTTACCTAACTAGCGGATCCCAAGAGACCCAGTACTTC. Translation gives CASSYLTSGSQETQYF.

This clonotype appeared many times. The CDR3, as DNA: TGTGCCAGCAGCCTCGCCGCGGGACTAGCGGTGATGTCCTACAATGAGCAGTTCTTC. Protein product: CASSLAAGLAVMSYNEQFF. The chain is built from TRBV7-2 and TRBJ2-1; 11 nucleotides line up with TRBD2. With V trimmed by 5 bases and J by 1 base, 13 bases remained unmatched. Germline V CDR1 and CDR2: SGHTA, FQGNSA. The CDR3 is 19 amino acids. Full variable domain (rest looked up from reference TRBV7-2 and TRBJ2-1): GAGVSQSPSNKVTEKGKDVELRCDPISGHTALYWYRQSLGQGLEFLIYFQGNSAPDKSGLPSDRFSAERTGGSVSTLTIQRTQQEDSAVYLCASSLAAGLAVMSYNEQFFGPGTRLTVL.

This clonotype appeared a few times. J is TRBJ2-2 and V is TRBV27, with D unclear. Looked up from germline, CDR1 is MNHEY and CDR2 is SMNVEV (reference sequence). Trimming cost V 3 bases and J 5 bases, with 13 bases left between them. The CDR3 contains 15 residues. CDR3 DNA sequence: TGTGCCAGCAGTTTTACTGCGAGAACGACCGGGGAGCTGTTTTTT. Translated: CASSFTARTTGELFF.

This clonotype occurred a few times. The chain carries TRBV7-6 and TRBJ1-1; no clear D. V was trimmed by 5 bases and J by 7 bases, leaving 14 bases between them. This CDR3 has 13 residues. The germline gives CDR1 SGHVS, CDR2 FNYEAQ. The CDR3 spells CASSPGEGLEAFF. For the CDR3, the DNA is TGTGCCAGCAGCCCCGGGGAGGGCCTTGAAGCTTTCTTT.

The V gene is TRBV20-1, the J gene TRBJ2-5; D perhaps matches TRBD2 (5 bases). Trimming removed 5 bases from V and 11 bases from J, with 27 bases in between. This CDR3 spans 15 amino acids. Germline V lookup: CDR1 DFQATT, CDR2 SNEGSKA (reference sequence). The CDR3 bases are TGCAGTGCTTCCCCGAGGGCAGGCTCGGGCGGTTCGCAGTACTTC. Amino acids: CSASPRAGSGGSQYF.

This chain joins TRBV29-1 and TRBJ1-1, with no clear D. This CDR3 is 12 amino acids long. V dropped 3 bases and J dropped 7 bases, with 12 bases sitting between them. Germline CDR1 reads SQVTM; CDR2 reads ANQGSEA. CDR3 region: CSVDHRLGEAFF. CDR3 DNA: TGCAGCGTTGACCACAGACTCGGTGAAGCTTTCTTT.

At least ten counts were recorded for this clonotype. This sequence joins TRBV7-8 and TRBJ2-5, with a weak D call TRBD1 (6 bases). The CDR3 is made up of 15 amino acids. Germline lookup yields CDR1 SGHVS and CDR2 FQNEAQ. V was cut by 5 bases and J by 3 bases, with 16 bases left in between. The CDR3 sequence: CASSVNGQLKETQYF. As DNA, the CDR3 is TGTGCCAGCAGCGTCAACGGACAGCTAAAAGAGACCCAGTACTTC.

This clonotype has ten or more counts. J is TRBJ2-3 and V is TRBV6-4; 8 bases map to TRBD1. V lost 0 bases, J lost 4 bases, and 3 bases stayed unmatched. In germline, CDR1 is MRHNA, CDR2 SNTAGT. This CDR3 is 15 amino acids long. CDR3 protein: CASSDSSGGADTQYF. The CDR3 DNA reads as TGTGCCAGCAGTGACTCCTCAGGGGGCGCAGATACGCAGTATTTT.

This clonotype has more than one count but fewer than ten. The chain is built from TRBV27 and TRBJ2-7; 8 nucleotides match TRBD1. J gave up 2 bases and V 5 bases, and 8 bases lay outside the gene matches. This CDR3 has 15 residues. Germline V gene lookup returns CDR1 MNHEY and CDR2 SMNVEV (reference sequence). The CDR3 loop is CASSASGTGTYEQYF. Here the CDR3 DNA reads TGTGCCAGCAGTGCATCCGGGACAGGAACCTACGAGCAGTACTTC.

This clonotype has only a few counts. The chain carries TRBV20-1 and TRBJ2-3; 11 nucleotides align to TRBD2. The germline gives CDR1 DFQATT, CDR2 SNEGSKA (reference sequence). The CDR3 length is 16 residues. Trimming cost V 5 bases and J 2 bases; bases outside gene matches: 9. The CDR3 region has the DNA TGCAGTGCTGGATTCTTACTAGCGGGAGACACAGATACGCAGTATTTT. This encodes CSAGFLLAGDTDTQYF.

The V call is TRBV19, the J call TRBJ2-7; 8 nucleotides line up with TRBD2. The V gene end was trimmed by 5 bases and the J gene end by 4 bases; junction bases not matched to a gene: 7. The germline gives CDR1 LNHDA, CDR2 SQIVND (reference sequence). The CDR3 is 14 residues long. The CDR3 sequence: CASSPSGRRYEQYF. CDR3 bases: TGTGCCAGTAGTCCCAGCGGGAGACGGTACGAGCAGTACTTC.

This clonotype was detected many times. The rearrangement links TRBV7-2 to TRBJ2-3; D ambiguous. The CDR3 totals 15 residues. The V end was cut by 2 bases, the J end by 0 bases, with 9 bases between. In germline, CDR1 is SGHTA, CDR2 FQGNSA. The CDR3 nucleotides are TGTGCCAGCAGCTTATCATTTACTAGCACAGATACGCAGTATTTT. Encoded protein: CASSLSFTSTDTQYF.